This T cell receptor (beta chain) stems from a study of blood T cell repertoires in COVID-19. The overall study: Donors in the United States, Italy and Spain gave samples during acute or convalescent COVID-19. T cells, B-cell-depleted T cells, or PBMCs provided the cDNA or gDNA that served as material.

Looked up from germline, CDR1 is MNHEY and CDR2 is SVGEGT. The CDR3 runs to 15 residues. V lost 2 bases and J lost 8, with 13 bases in between. As originally analysed: Estimates of nucleated cell counts were drawn from the amplification of reference gene primers. Sequencing was performed with immunoSEQ multiplex PCR; in TCRdb, only in-frame clones are kept and a portion is missing. The D gene and trimming were derived from the DNA, and the V and J assignments and clone size from that table. The sample has 250,000 to 300,000 clones, about 89% seen once. Sequencing was carried out using peripheral blood. This TCR derives from a woman in her thirties or forties who had recovered from COVID-19. The gene calls are TRBV6-2 or TRBV6-3 and TRBJ1-6; D ambiguous. The CDR3 DNA is TGTGCCAGCAGTTACCGGAGGAGTGGGGATTCACCCCTCCACTTT. Its protein is CASSYRRSGDSPLHF.